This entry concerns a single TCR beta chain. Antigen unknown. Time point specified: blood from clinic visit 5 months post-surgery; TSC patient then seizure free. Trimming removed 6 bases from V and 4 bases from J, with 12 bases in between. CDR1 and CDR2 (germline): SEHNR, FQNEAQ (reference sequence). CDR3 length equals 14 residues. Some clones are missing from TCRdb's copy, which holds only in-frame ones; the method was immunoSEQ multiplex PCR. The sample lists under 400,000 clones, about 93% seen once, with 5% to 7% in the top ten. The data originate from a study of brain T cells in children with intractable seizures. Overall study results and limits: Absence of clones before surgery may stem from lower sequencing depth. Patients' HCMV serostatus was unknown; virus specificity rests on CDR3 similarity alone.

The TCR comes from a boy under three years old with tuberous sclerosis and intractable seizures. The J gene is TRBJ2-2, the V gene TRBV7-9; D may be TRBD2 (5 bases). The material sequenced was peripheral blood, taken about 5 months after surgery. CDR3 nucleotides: TGTGCCAGCAGACTTGGCGGGCTCACCGGGGAGCTGTTTTTT. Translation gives CASRLGGLTGELFF.